This TCR beta chain originates from a study of beta chain features in type 1 diabetes. TCRB transcripts that were expressed got sequenced, as all of the isolated RNA had been reverse transcribed. TCRdb's table, derived via immunoSEQ multiplex PCR, lists solely in-frame clones and lacks some. The sample lists more than 150,000 clones, about 9% occurring once. The CDR3 runs to 12 residues. Trimming left V 5 bases short and J 4 bases short, with 8 bases between. Germline V CDR1 and CDR2: GTSNPN, SVGIG (reference sequence). On average, the one heparinised blood draw given by each donor was 90 to 150 mL. This clone was observed a handful of times. Its target is not known. Overall study findings and caveats: There was a possibility that cDNA sequencing over-represented cells with high TCR expression. People with Type 1 diabetes carried modestly yet significantly shorter TCRB CDR3s in all four CD4+ subsets. It was possible that PCR favored shorter templates, equally so in patients and controls. Any role of HLA type in TCRB rearrangement remained unresolved here.

Sequenced material: central memory CD4+ T cells from blood. The sequence was collected from a woman in her thirties with type 1 diabetes. The J gene is TRBJ2-2, the V gene TRBV30, with TRBD1 as a possible D gene (6 bases). The DNA for the CDR3 is TGTGCCTGGGGACAGCGCACCGGGGAGCTGTTTTTT. Translated: CAWGQRTGELFF. The full variable domain, in which reference TRBV30 and TRBJ2-2 provide the parts outside the CDR3, is SQTIHQWPATLVQPVGSPLSLECTVEGTSNPNLYWYRQAAGRGLQLLFYSVGIGQISSEVPQNLSASRPQDRQFILSSKKLLLSDSGFYLCAWGQRTGELFFGEGSRLTVL.